The T cell receptor (beta chain) under discussion was sequenced for a study of cytomegalovirus exposure and HLA in healthy donors. Study-wide results and caveats: In terms of immune exposure information, only CMV serostatus was available. In a later analysis, an Asian-associated ancestry cluster reportedly showed fewer N-insertions than the approximately 660-donor mean. As a later analysis showed, several of the most significant clusters appeared to be linked to common viral pathogens.

Germline V gene sequence: CDR1 SQVTM, CDR2 ANQGSEA. Trimming took 7 bases from V and 3 from J; bases not matched to a gene: 6. CDR3 length: 12 amino acids. Regarding this clone: Its antigen is undetermined.

The PCR contained 60 Vbeta and 13 Jbeta primers. The data were produced by immunoSEQ multiplex PCR, yet TCRdb's version contains in-frame clones alone and is incomplete. The sample consists of about 180,000 clones, 77% of them appearing once. The genes are TRBV29-1 and TRBJ2-7; 7 positions match TRBD1. The receptor's source is a man between 18 and 35 years old in good health and CMV-seronegative. Sequences were obtained from PBMCs. CDR3 in amino acids: CSARDSYYEQYF. The CDR3 nucleotides are TGCAGCGCCCGGGACAGCTACTACGAGCAGTACTTC.